One sample yielded the 25 T cell receptor beta chains listed below, sequenced in a study of T cells in Graves' hyperthyroidism and ophthalmopathy (dated by TCRdb to 2018 to 2020). Library creation used multiplex PCR. The sequencer was an Illumina HiSeq 2000. Amplification of TCR beta CDR3 regions was carried out from RNA transcripts. A first-round RT-PCR of the TCR CDR3 used the HTBI primer set with the Qiagen OneStep RT-PCR kit. TCRdb reworked the public reads: Q25 trimming with fastp, MiXCR clone assembly, productive beta chains retained. Every distinct CDR3 protein forms one entry, paired with its most common genes and DNA. Within this sample are approximately 740,000 distinct CDR3 sequences, with about 15% of them counted one time only. The biggest ten clones account for about a tenth of the sample. Sequenced: blood. The receptors derive from a woman younger than 30 with Graves' hyperthyroidism.

This clonotype has ten or more counts. The chain recombines TRBV30 with TRBJ2-1; 9 bases align to TRBD2. V was clipped by 0 bases and J by 8 bases; unmatched bases: 5. The CDR3 has 14 amino acids. From germline, CDR1 is GTSNPN and CDR2 SVGIG (reference sequence). For the CDR3, the DNA is TGTGCCTGGAGTGTAATCCAGCGGGAGGATGAGCAGTTCTTC. This translates into CAWSVIQREDEQFF.

This clonotype was counted at least ten times. The chain couples TRBV6-1 to TRBJ2-2, with TRBD2 as a possible D gene (6 bases). The CDR3 totals 17 residues. Germline values: CDR1 MNHNS, CDR2 SASEGT. Trimming removed 5 bases at V and 0 bases at J, with 16 bases between. The CDR3 coding sequence is TGTGCCAGCAGTTTCAGACGGGCGGGATCGAACACCGGGGAGCTGTTTTTT. It encodes CASSFRRAGSNTGELFF.

This clonotype was seen more than once but under ten times. This chain connects TRBV5-4 to TRBJ1-2; possible D gene TRBD1, 6 bases. This CDR3 has 17 residues. V lost 0 bases and J lost 5, with 20 bases in between. The germline gives CDR1 SGHNT, CDR2 YYREEE (reference sequence). The chain's CDR3 is CASSLGGALTSLYGYTF. For the CDR3, the DNA is TGTGCCAGCAGCTTGGGGGGGGCGCTAACATCCCTTTATGGCTACACCTTC.

This clonotype was seen ten or more times. V is TRBV20-1 and J is TRBJ2-1; a possible D gene is TRBD2 (5 bases). Germline V gene lookup returns CDR1 DFQATT and CDR2 SNEGSKA (reference sequence). The CDR3 is 14 residues long. Trimming removed 3 bases at V and 2 bases at J, with 11 bases between. CDR3 sequence reads: CSASRRRAYNEQFF. As DNA, the CDR3 is TGCAGTGCTAGTCGCAGGCGGGCCTACAATGAGCAGTTCTTC.

This clonotype has ten or more counts. The chain uses TRBV30 and TRBJ2-5; D may be TRBD1 (7 bases). Trimming stripped 1 base from V and 0 bases from J, with 12 bases between. The germline V gene has CDR1 GTSNPN and CDR2 SVGIG (reference sequence). The length of the CDR3 is 15 residues. CDR3 DNA: TGTGCCTGGAGTGATGCGGGACAGAACCAAGAGACCCAGTACTTC. Amino acid sequence: CAWSDAGQNQETQYF.

This clonotype was recorded at least ten times. The rearrangement links TRBV29-1 to TRBJ2-1; D is perhaps TRBD1 (5 bases). With 3 bases removed from V and 6 bases from J, the gap between germline ends came to 12 bases. From germline, CDR1 is SQVTM and CDR2 ANQGSEA. CDR3 length: 13 amino acids. The DNA of the CDR3 is TGCAGCGTTGACCGGCAGGGAAGCAATGAGCAGTTCTTC. Amino acids: CSVDRQGSNEQFF.

This clonotype was observed a few times. V and J are TRBV27 and TRBJ2-7; D possibly uses TRBD1 or TRBD2 (5 bases each). CDR1 MNHEY and CDR2 SMNVEV come from the germline V gene (reference sequence). The CDR3 covers 15 residues. V lost 3 bases and J 0 bases, leaving 12 bases between the germline ends. As DNA, the CDR3 is TGTGCCAGCAGTTTTGGGAAGGGGAGCTCCTACGAGCAGTACTTC. This gives the protein CASSFGKGSSYEQYF.

This clonotype has at least ten counts. The genes are TRBV5-8 and TRBJ1-3; 9 positions match TRBD1. Per the germline V gene, CDR1 is SGHTS and CDR2 is YDEGEE. This CDR3 has 16 residues. V shed 4 bases, J shed 0 bases, and the junction held 5 bases outside the gene matches. In nucleotides, the CDR3 is TGTGCCAGCAGCCCCGGGACAGGGATCTCTGGAAACACCATATATTTT. Translation: CASSPGTGISGNTIYF.

This clonotype was counted at least ten times. The chain combines TRBV7-3 with TRBJ2-1, with 11 bases identical to TRBD2. Germline V CDR1 and CDR2: SGHTA, FQGTGA. V trimming: 4 bases; J trimming: 5 bases; junction bases outside the gene matches: 4. This CDR3 spans 15 amino acids. CDR3 sequence (DNA): TGTGCCAGCAGCTCCATAGCGGGAGGGGACAATGAGCAGTTCTTC. This encodes CASSSIAGGDNEQFF.

V is TRBV20-1 and J is TRBJ2-2, with 14 bases lining up with TRBD2. This CDR3 contains 20 residues. CDR1 is DFQATT, CDR2 SNEGSKA, per germline (reference sequence). The trim removed 2 bases at V and 2 bases at J, leaving 13 bases unmatched. The chain's CDR3 is CSARSPAGTSGSLNTGELFF. CDR3 in DNA: TGCAGTGCTAGATCCCCGGCTGGGACTAGCGGGAGTCTAAACACCGGGGAGCTGTTTTTT.

This clonotype occurred many times. This sequence joins TRBV7-6 and TRBJ2-1; TRBD2 aligns across 7 bases. Trimming removed 5 bases from V and 7 bases from J; junction bases left unmatched: 17. Germline V lookup: CDR1 SGHVS, CDR2 FNYEAQ. The CDR3 sequence is 17 residues long. The CDR3 protein is CASSRRGSGKAGNEQFF. The CDR3, as DNA: TGTGCCAGCAGCCGGCGGGGAAGCGGGAAGGCGGGGAATGAGCAGTTCTTC. Drawing the rest from reference TRBV7-6 and TRBJ2-1, the complete variable domain is GAGVSQSPRYKVTKRGQDVALRCDPISGHVSLYWYRQALGQGPEFLTYFNYEAQQDKSGLPNDRFSAERPEGSISTLTIQRTEQRDSAMYRCASSRRGSGKAGNEQFFGPGTRLTVL.

This clonotype was picked up a small number of times. V gene TRBV2 combines with J gene TRBJ2-1; 10 bases fit TRBD2. Trimming at V came to 2 bases and at J to 8 bases, leaving 9 bases not matched to a gene. The CDR3 runs 16 residues. The germline CDR1 and CDR2 sequences are SNHLY and FYNNEI. CDR3 in DNA: TGTGCCAGCAGTGAAAGTCCCACTAGCGGGACACATGAGCAGTTCTTC. It codes for CASSESPTSGTHEQFF.

This clonotype was seen repeatedly, ten times or more. The genes are TRBV27 and TRBJ1-1, with 9 bases fitting TRBD1. The V and J ends lost 6 bases and 10 bases, in that order; junction bases with no gene match: 12. CDR1 and CDR2 (germline): MNHEY, SMNVEV (reference sequence). The length of the CDR3 is 14 residues. CDR3 amino acids: CASRRQGDPPGAFF. The CDR3 DNA reads as TGTGCCAGCAGGAGACAGGGGGACCCGCCCGGAGCTTTCTTT.

The genes are TRBV20-1 and TRBJ2-5; D unclear. V lost 6 bases to trimming and J lost 5 bases, with 10 bases between them. This CDR3 comprises 11 residues. Germline V CDR1 and CDR2: DFQATT, SNEGSKA (reference sequence). The CDR3 protein is CSAPNGETQYF. The CDR3 nucleotides are TGCAGTGCCCCGAACGGTGAGACCCAGTACTTC.

This clonotype was picked up many times. The gene calls are TRBV20-1 and TRBJ2-7; tentatively, D is TRBD1 (5 bases). Germline V lookup: CDR1 DFQATT, CDR2 SNEGSKA (reference sequence). V was shortened by 1 base and J by 2 bases, with 18 bases between the two germline ends. The CDR3 spans 16 residues. CDR3 in DNA: TGCAGTGCTAGAGCCAGGGCCCCGGACCAAACCTACGAGCAGTACTTC. It specifies CSARARAPDQTYEQYF.

This clonotype was counted ten times or more. This chain links TRBV11-2 with TRBJ2-7; 8 bases are shared with TRBD2. This CDR3 contains 15 residues. With V trimmed by 5 bases and J by 2 bases, 8 bases remained unmatched. The germline V gene encodes CDR1 SGHAT and CDR2 FQNNGV. The CDR3 DNA is TGTGCCAGCAGCACTATTAGCGGGGTCACCTACGAGCAGTACTTC. It is translated as CASSTISGVTYEQYF.

A few counts support this clonotype. V usage is TRBV12-3 or TRBV12-4 and J usage is TRBJ1-6; the D gene is possibly TRBD1 (6 bases). The CDR3 is made up of 14 amino acids. Trimming took 1 base from V and 10 from J, leaving 11 bases between them. CDR3 region: CASSLEQGRSPLHF. The CDR3, as DNA: TGTGCCAGCAGTTTAGAACAGGGACGATCACCCCTCCACTTT.

This clonotype was picked up many times. The chain has TRBV4-1 and TRBJ2-7; TRBD1 matches at 7 bases. CDR3 size: 16 residues. J gave up 0 bases and V 2 bases, and 7 bases lay outside the gene matches. The germline V gene encodes CDR1 MGHRA and CDR2 YSYEKL. CDR3 region: CASSQTLQGISYEQYF. For the CDR3, the DNA is TGCGCCAGCAGCCAAACGCTACAGGGGATCTCCTACGAGCAGTACTTC.

Concerning this clonotype: The CDR3 carries no conserved terminal phenylalanine or tryptophan, so it likely arises from a read error. V usage is TRBV7-9 and J usage is TRBJ2-5, with D possibly being TRBD1 (5 bases). The CDR3 is 15 residues long. The germline V gene has CDR1 SEHNR and CDR2 FQNEAQ (reference sequence). V was cut by 4 bases and J by 1 base, with 13 bases left in between. The CDR3 here is CASSSTRQFQETQYL. CDR3 DNA sequence: TGTGCCAGCAGCTCAACACGACAGTTCCAAGAGACCCAGTACTTA.

This clonotype was detected many times. The V call is TRBV30, the J call TRBJ2-7; D is unclear. V gave up 1 base and J gave up 5 bases, with 9 bases separating them. The CDR3 extends over 12 amino acids. The germline CDR1 and CDR2 sequences are GTSNPN and SVGIG (reference sequence). CDR3 loop: CAWSAPADEQYF. The CDR3 nucleotides are TGTGCCTGGAGTGCGCCAGCTGACGAGCAGTACTTC.

This chain joins TRBV10-3 and TRBJ2-5; the D is unclear. Germline loops: CDR1 ENHRY, CDR2 SYGVKD. There are 12 residues in the CDR3. V was shortened by 3 bases and J by 5 bases, with 7 bases between the two germline ends. The CDR3 spells CAISDIMETQYF. CDR3 nucleotide sequence: TGTGCCATCAGTGATATTATGGAGACCCAGTACTTC.

This clonotype was seen a few times. CDR3 region: CASTPRGQSYNEQFF. The CDR3 nucleotides are TGTGCCAGCACCCCACGTGGCCAATCATACAATGAGCAGTTCTTC. The gene calls are TRBV6-1 and TRBJ2-1; D is ambiguous. Per germline, CDR1 MNHNS and CDR2 SASEGT. V gave up 7 bases and J gave up 4 bases, with 17 bases separating them. CDR3 length: 15 amino acids.

This clonotype was observed at least ten times. CDR3 nucleotides: TGCAGTGCTAGAGATTGGGGGTTCGGGAAAGGTGGCTACAATGAGCAGTTCTTC. This encodes CSARDWGFGKGGYNEQFF. The V gene is TRBV20-1, the J gene TRBJ2-1, with D perhaps given as TRBD1 or TRBD2 (5 bases each). Per germline, CDR1 DFQATT and CDR2 SNEGSKA (reference sequence). Trimming removed 0 bases at V and 3 bases at J, with 21 bases between. The CDR3 totals 18 residues.

This clonotype occurred many times. The chain links TRBV11-3 to TRBJ2-1; unclear D gene. V was shortened by 5 bases and J by 7 bases, with 21 bases between the two germline ends. Germline V gene lookup returns CDR1 SGHNT and CDR2 YENEEA. The CDR3 contains 16 residues. CDR3 in DNA: TGTGCCAGCAGCCCTTATGAGTCCCCTAAGGGAAATGAGCAGTTCTTC. It codes for CASSPYESPKGNEQFF.

The sample holds many counts of this clonotype. J is TRBJ2-7 and V is TRBV27; TRBD1 might be the D (5 bases). Per germline, CDR1 MNHEY and CDR2 SMNVEV (reference sequence). CDR3 length: 16 residues. Trimming stripped 6 bases from V and 3 bases from J, with 21 bases between. The CDR3 sequence is CASSSLVDREYYEQYF. For the CDR3, the DNA is TGTGCCAGCAGCTCCTTGGTAGACAGAGAATACTACGAGCAGTACTTC.